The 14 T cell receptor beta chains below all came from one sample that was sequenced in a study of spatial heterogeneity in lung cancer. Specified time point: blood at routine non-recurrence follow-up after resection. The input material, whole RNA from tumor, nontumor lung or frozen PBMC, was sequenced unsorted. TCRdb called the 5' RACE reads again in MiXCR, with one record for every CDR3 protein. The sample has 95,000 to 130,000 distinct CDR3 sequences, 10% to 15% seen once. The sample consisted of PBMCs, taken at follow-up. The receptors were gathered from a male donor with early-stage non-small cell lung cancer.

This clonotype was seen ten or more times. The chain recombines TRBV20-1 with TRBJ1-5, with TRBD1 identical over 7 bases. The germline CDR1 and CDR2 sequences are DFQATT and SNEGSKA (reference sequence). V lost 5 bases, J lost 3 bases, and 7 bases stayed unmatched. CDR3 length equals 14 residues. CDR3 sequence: CSAPRQGDNQPQHF. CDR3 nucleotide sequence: TGCAGTGCTCCTCGACAGGGTGACAATCAGCCCCAGCATTTT.

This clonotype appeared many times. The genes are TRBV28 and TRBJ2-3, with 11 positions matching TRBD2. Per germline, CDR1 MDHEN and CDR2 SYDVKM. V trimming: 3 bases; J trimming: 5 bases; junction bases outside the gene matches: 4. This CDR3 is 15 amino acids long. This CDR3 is CASSLSLAGGDTQYF. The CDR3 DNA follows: TGTGCCAGCAGTTTGAGTCTAGCGGGGGGAGATACGCAGTATTTT.

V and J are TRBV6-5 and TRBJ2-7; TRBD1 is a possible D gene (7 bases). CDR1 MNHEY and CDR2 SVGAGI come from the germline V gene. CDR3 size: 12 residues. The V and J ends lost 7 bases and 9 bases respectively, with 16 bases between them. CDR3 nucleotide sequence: TGTGCCAGCACCGACAGGGTGGGAGGGCAGTACTTC. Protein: CASTDRVGGQYF.

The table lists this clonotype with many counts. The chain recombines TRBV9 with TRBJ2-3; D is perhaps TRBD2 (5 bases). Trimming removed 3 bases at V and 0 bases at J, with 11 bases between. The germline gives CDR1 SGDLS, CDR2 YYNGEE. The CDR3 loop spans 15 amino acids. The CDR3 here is CASSETGRSTDTQYF. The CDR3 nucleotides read TGTGCCAGCAGCGAAACGGGGAGAAGCACAGATACGCAGTATTTT.

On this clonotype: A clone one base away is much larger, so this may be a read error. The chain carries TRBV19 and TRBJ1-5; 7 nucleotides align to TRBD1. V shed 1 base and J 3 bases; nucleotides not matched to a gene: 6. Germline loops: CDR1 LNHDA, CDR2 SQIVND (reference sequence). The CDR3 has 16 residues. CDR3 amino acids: CASSIVEGTVNQPQHF. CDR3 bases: TGTGCCAGTAGTATAGTAGAAGGGACAGTCAATCAGCCCCAGCATTTT. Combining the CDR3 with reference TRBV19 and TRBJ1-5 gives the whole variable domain DGGITQSPKYLFRKEGQNVTLSCEQNLNHDAMYWYRQDPGQGLRLIYYSQIVNDFQKGDIAEGYSVSREKKESFPLTVTSAQKNPTAFYLCASSIVEGTVNQPQHFGDGTRLSIL.

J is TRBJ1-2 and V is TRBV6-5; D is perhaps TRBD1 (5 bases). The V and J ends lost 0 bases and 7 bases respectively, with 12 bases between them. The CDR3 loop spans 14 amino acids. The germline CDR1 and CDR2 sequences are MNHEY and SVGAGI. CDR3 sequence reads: CASSYSGGGTGYTF. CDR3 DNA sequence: TGTGCCAGCAGTTACTCCGGCGGGGGGACTGGCTACACCTTC.

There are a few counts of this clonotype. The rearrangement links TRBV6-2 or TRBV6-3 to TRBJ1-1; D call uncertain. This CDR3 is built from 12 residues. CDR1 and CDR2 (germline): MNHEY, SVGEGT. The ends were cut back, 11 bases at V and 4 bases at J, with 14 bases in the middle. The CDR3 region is CAEGRTRTEAFF. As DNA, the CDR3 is TGTGCCGAGGGAAGGACGCGCACTGAAGCTTTCTTT.

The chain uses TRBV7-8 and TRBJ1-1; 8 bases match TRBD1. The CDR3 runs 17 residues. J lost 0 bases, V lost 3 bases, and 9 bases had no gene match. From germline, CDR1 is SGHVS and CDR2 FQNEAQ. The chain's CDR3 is CASSFDQGAGMNTEAFF. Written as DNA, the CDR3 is TGTGCCAGCAGCTTCGACCAGGGGGCGGGCATGAACACTGAAGCTTTCTTT.

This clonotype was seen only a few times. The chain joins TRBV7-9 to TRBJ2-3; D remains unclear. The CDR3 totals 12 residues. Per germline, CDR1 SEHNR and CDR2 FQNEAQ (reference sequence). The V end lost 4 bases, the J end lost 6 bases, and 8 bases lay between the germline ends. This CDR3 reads CASSSQMDTQYF. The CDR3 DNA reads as TGTGCCAGCAGCTCCCAGATGGATACGCAGTATTTT.

The DNA of the CDR3 is TGTGCCAGCAGATCCCCAGGAGCAACTAATGAAAAACTGTTTTTT. This encodes CASRSPGATNEKLFF. The chain recombines TRBV2 with TRBJ1-4; no clear D gene. V lost 6 bases to trimming and J lost 0 bases, with 11 bases between them. The CDR3 is made up of 15 amino acids. CDR1 is SNHLY, CDR2 FYNNEI, per germline.

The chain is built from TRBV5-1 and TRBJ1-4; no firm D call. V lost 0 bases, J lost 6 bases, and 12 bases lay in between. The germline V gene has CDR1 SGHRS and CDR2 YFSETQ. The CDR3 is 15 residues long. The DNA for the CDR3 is TGCGCCAGCAGCTTGGCCTCCAGAGCCGATGAAAAACTGTTTTTT. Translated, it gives CASSLASRADEKLFF.

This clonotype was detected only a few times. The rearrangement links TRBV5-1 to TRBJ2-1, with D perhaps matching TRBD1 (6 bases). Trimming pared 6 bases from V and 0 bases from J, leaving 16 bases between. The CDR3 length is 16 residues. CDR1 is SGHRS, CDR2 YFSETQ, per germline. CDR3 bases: TGCGCCAGCAAATTCTCGGGGACAAACTCCTACAATGAGCAGTTCTTC. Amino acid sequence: CASKFSGTNSYNEQFF.

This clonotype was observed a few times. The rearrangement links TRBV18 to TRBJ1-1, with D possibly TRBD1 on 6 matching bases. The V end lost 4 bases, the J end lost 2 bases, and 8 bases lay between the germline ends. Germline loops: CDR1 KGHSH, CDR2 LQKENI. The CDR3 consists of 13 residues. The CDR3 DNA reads TGTGCCAGCTCACGGACAGACAACACTGAAGCTTTCTTT. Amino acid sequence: CASSRTDNTEAFF.

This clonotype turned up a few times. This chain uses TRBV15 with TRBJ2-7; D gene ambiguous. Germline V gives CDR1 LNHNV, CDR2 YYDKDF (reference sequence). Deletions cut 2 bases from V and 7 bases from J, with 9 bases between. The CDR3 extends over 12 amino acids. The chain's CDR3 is CATSRFEQEQYF. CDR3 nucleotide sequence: TGTGCCACCAGCAGATTCGAGCAGGAGCAGTACTTC.